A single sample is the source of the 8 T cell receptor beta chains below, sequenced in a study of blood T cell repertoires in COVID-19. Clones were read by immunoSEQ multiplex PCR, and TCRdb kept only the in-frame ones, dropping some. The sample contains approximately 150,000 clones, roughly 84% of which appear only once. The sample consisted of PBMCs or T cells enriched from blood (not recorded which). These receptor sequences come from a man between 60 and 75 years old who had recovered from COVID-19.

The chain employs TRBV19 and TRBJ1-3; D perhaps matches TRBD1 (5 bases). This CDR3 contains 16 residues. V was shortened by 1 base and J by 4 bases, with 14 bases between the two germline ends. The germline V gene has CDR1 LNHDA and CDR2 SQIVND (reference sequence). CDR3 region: CASSIVQDNRGNTIYF. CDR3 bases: TGTGCCAGTAGTATAGTCCAGGACAACCGAGGAAACACCATATATTTT.

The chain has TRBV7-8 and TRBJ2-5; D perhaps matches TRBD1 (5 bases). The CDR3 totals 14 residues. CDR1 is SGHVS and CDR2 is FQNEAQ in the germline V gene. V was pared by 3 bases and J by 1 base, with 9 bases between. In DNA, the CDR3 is TGTGCCAGCAGCTTCGGACAAGCCCAAGAGACCCAGTACTTC. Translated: CASSFGQAQETQYF.

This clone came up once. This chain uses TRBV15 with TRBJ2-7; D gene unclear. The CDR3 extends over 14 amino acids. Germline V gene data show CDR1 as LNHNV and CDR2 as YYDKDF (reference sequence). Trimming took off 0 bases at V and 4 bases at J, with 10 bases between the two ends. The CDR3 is CATSRDPGLYEQYF. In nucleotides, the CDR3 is TGTGCCACCAGCAGAGATCCGGGTCTATACGAGCAGTACTTC.

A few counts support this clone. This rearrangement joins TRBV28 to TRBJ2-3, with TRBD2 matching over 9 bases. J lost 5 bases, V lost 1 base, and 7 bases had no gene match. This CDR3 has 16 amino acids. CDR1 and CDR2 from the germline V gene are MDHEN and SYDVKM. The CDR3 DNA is TGTGCCAGCAGTTTATCGGGCGGGAGGGCCAGAGATACGCAGTATTTT. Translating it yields CASSLSGGRARDTQYF.

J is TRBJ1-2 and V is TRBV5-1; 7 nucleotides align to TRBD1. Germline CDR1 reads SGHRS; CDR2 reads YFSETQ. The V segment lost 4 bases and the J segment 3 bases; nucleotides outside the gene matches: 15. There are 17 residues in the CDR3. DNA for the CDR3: TGCGCCAGCAGCCGGACGGGGCAGGGGGTAGCTGACTATGGCTACACCTTC. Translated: CASSRTGQGVADYGYTF.

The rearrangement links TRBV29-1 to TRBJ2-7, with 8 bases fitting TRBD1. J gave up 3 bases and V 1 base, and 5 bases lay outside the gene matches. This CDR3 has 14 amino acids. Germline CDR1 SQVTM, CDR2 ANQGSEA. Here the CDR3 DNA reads TGCAGCGTTGAAGCGACAGGGGCCCACTACGAGCAGTACTTC. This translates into CSVEATGAHYEQYF.

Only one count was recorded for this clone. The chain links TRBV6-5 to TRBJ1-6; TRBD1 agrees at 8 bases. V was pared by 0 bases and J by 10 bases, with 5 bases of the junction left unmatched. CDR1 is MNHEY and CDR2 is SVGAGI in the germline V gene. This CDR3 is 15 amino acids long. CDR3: CASSYSQGAESPLHF. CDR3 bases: TGTGCCAGCAGTTACTCGCAGGGGGCGGAATCACCCCTCCACTTT.

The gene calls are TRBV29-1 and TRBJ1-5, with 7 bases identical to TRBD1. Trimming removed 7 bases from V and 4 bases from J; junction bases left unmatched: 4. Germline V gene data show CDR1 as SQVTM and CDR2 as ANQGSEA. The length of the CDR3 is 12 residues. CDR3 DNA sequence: TGCAGCGCTGGACAGGAGAATCAGCCCCAGCATTTT. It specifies CSAGQENQPQHF.